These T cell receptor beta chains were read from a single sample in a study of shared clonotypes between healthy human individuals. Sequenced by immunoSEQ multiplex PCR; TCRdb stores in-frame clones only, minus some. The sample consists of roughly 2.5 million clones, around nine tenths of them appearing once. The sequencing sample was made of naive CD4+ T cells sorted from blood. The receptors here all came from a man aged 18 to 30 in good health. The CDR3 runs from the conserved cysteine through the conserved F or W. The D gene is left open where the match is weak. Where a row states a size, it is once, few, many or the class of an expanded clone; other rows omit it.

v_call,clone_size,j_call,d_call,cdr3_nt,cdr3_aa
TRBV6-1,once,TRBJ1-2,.,TGTGCCAGCAGTGAACTTTCTTGGTCGGGTGGCTACACCTTC,CASSELSWSGGYTF
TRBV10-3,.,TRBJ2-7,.,TGTGCCATCAGTATCGGCGGCGAGCAGTACTTC,CAISIGGEQYF
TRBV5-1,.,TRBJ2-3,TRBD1,TGCGCCAGCAGCTCAGGGGGCCAGTACACAGATACGCAGTATTTT,CASSSGGQYTDTQYF
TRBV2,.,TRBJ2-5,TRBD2,TGTGCCAGCAGTGAACTGGGACTTACCGGGGGGGAGACCCAGTACTTC,CASSELGLTGGETQYF
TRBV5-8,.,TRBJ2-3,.,TGTGCCAGCAGACAGGTCACAGGGAGGTTCGCAGATACGCAGTATTTT,CASRQVTGRFADTQYF
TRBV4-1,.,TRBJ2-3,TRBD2,TGCGCCAGCAGCCAGGACGGACTAGCGGGGGGCCGCGCAGATACGCAGTATTTT,CASSQDGLAGGRADTQYF
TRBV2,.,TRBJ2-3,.,TGTGCCAGCAGTGAGCAGACCACAGATACGCAGTATTTT,CASSEQTTDTQYF
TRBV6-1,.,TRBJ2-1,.,TGTGCCAGCAGTGAATTTAGGGGGACCCCCTACAATGAGCAGTTCTTC,CASSEFRGTPYNEQFF
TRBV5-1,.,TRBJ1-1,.,TGCGCCAGCAGCTTGGAAAGGGATAGGGGCACTGAAGCTTTCTTT,CASSLERDRGTEAFF
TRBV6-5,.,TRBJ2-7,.,TGTGCCAGCAGTTACTCCGGGGGCGCAAGCTCCTACGAGCAGTACTTC,CASSYSGGASSYEQYF
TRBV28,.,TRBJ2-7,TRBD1,TGTGCCAGCAGGCCCGGACAGGGCGGAGAGCAGTACTTC,CASRPGQGGEQYF
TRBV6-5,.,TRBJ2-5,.,TGTGCCAGCAGTTACGGCAGTAGCACCCAAGAGACCCAGTACTTC,CASSYGSSTQETQYF